Shown below are 21 T cell receptor beta chains from a single sample sequenced in a study of shared clonotypes between healthy human individuals. Sequencing was performed with immunoSEQ multiplex PCR; in TCRdb, only in-frame clones are kept and a portion is missing. This sample has millions of clones, with about 95% found just once. Naive CD8 cells, CD45RO-negative and positively selected for CCR7, excluded terminally differentiated effector memory CD45RA+ cells. The sample consisted of naive CD8+ T cells sorted from blood. Every receptor here comes from a man between 18 and 35 years old in good health.

V gene TRBV5-6 combines with J gene TRBJ2-5; a weak D match, TRBD1 (5 bases). Germline V gene data show CDR1 as SGHDT and CDR2 as YYEEEE. The germline V and J ends were trimmed by 3 bases and 0 bases, with 6 bases remaining between them. This CDR3 spans 13 amino acids. In DNA form, the CDR3 reads TGTGCCAGCAGCTACAGGAACCAAGAGACCCAGTACTTC. This gives the protein CASSYRNQETQYF.

The J gene is TRBJ1-1, the V gene TRBV15, with D unclear. Germline CDR1 LNHNV, CDR2 YYDKDF (reference sequence). The CDR3 covers 14 residues. Trimming shortened V by 5 bases and J by 4 bases, and 14 bases separated the two germline ends. Written as DNA, the CDR3 is TGTGCCACCAGCGGATTGGGTCGGGGCACTGAAGCTTTCTTT. Translating it yields CATSGLGRGTEAFF.

V gene TRBV19 combines with J gene TRBJ2-3; D is unresolved. Between the trimmed V and J ends, which lost 6 bases and 3 bases, there was a span of 7 bases. The CDR3 runs to 12 residues. Germline values: CDR1 LNHDA, CDR2 SQIVND (reference sequence). The CDR3 region is CASRGKTDTQYF. The CDR3, as DNA: TGTGCCAGTAGGGGAAAGACAGATACGCAGTATTTT.

About this clone itself: This specimen includes other DNA sequences encoding the same CDR3. This chain connects TRBV5-6 to TRBJ1-2; D is unresolved. This CDR3 contains 13 residues. The V end lost 0 bases, the J end lost 1 base, and 4 bases lay between the germline ends. Germline values: CDR1 SGHDT, CDR2 YYEEEE. The CDR3 loop reads CASSLGNNYGYTF. In DNA form, the CDR3 reads TGTGCCAGCAGCTTGGGAAATAACTATGGCTACACCTTC.

This clone appeared a single time. The chain combines TRBV5-6 with TRBJ2-1, with D tentatively TRBD2 (6 bases). Germline CDR1 SGHDT, CDR2 YYEEEE. The CDR3 runs to 14 residues. The ends were cut back, 4 bases at V and 4 bases at J, with 12 bases in the middle. In DNA form, the CDR3 reads TGTGCCAGCAGCGATAGCGGAGGATACAATGAGCAGTTCTTC. This translates into CASSDSGGYNEQFF.

The chain combines TRBV5-1 with TRBJ1-1, with 10 bases matching TRBD1. CDR3 length: 15 amino acids. V gave up 4 bases and J gave up 3 bases; unmatched junction bases: 6. The germline gives CDR1 SGHRS, CDR2 YFSETQ. CDR3 sequence: CASSISTGGYTEAFF. CDR3 nucleotides: TGCGCCAGCAGCATTTCGACAGGGGGCTACACTGAAGCTTTCTTT.

The chain joins TRBV6-5 to TRBJ2-7, with D tentatively TRBD2 (5 bases). Between the trimmed V and J ends, which lost 8 bases and 5 bases, there was a span of 16 bases. The CDR3 runs to 13 residues. Germline V CDR1 and CDR2: MNHEY, SVGAGI. The CDR3 protein is CASWGASGNEQYF. CDR3 DNA: TGTGCCAGCTGGGGAGCCTCTGGAAACGAGCAGTACTTC.

This chain links TRBV2 with TRBJ2-1; 10 bases fit TRBD2. Germline-derived CDR1 and CDR2 are SNHLY and FYNNEI. The CDR3 consists of 13 residues. V gave up 7 bases and J gave up 6 bases; unmatched junction bases: 3. CDR3 in amino acids: CASTGLAVNEQFF. CDR3 in DNA: TGTGCCAGCACCGGACTAGCGGTCAATGAGCAGTTCTTC.

V gene TRBV10-1 combines with J gene TRBJ2-3; 7 bases are a match to TRBD2. The germline gives CDR1 WNHNN, CDR2 SYGVQD (reference sequence). CDR3 length: 15 residues. V trimming: 5 bases; J trimming: 1 base; junction bases outside the gene matches: 6. The CDR3 sequence: CASSPGGGGTDTQYF. In DNA form, the CDR3 reads TGCGCCAGCAGTCCTGGGGGGGGAGGCACAGATACGCAGTATTTT.

Notes on this clone: At one boundary the junction diverges from the germline segment, which might be a read error. The rearrangement uses TRBV11-3 and TRBJ2-1; D is undetermined. CDR3 length equals 13 residues. In germline, CDR1 is SGHNT, CDR2 YENEEA. DNA of the CDR3: TGTGCCAGCAGCCTAGATATCGGTAATGAGCAGTTCTTC. Its translation: CASSLDIGNEQFF.

V and J are TRBV27 and TRBJ2-3; D not resolved. This CDR3 contains 13 residues. V was trimmed by 5 bases and J by 6 bases, leaving 12 bases between them. Germline assignment: CDR1 MNHEY and CDR2 SMNVEV (reference sequence). In DNA form, the CDR3 reads TGTGCCAGCAGTAATGTCTTAGGGGATACGCAGTATTTT. This codes for CASSNVLGDTQYF.

The V call is TRBV11-1, the J call TRBJ2-1; TRBD2 matches at 14 bases. The CDR3 has 15 residues. V shed 5 bases, J shed 9 bases, and the junction held 6 bases outside the gene matches. From germline, CDR1 is SGHAT and CDR2 FQDESV (reference sequence). The CDR3 sequence is CASSAGTSGGIEQFF. CDR3 nucleotide sequence: TGTGCCAGCAGCGCCGGGACTAGCGGGGGAATTGAGCAGTTCTTC. Filled out from reference TRBV11-1 and TRBJ2-1, the complete variable domain reads EAEVAQSPRYKITEKSQAVAFWCDPISGHATLYWYRQILGQGPELLVQFQDESVVDDSQLPKDRFSAERLKGVDSTLKIQPAELGDSAMYLCASSAGTSGGIEQFFGPGTRLTVL.

V usage is TRBV29-1 and J usage is TRBJ2-7, with D perhaps TRBD1 or TRBD2 (5 bases each). CDR3 length: 14 amino acids. Germline V gives CDR1 SQVTM, CDR2 ANQGSEA. The V end was cut by 1 base, the J end by 2 bases, with 12 bases between. The CDR3 nucleotides read TGCAGCGTTGAAGGGGGACCTTTCACCTACGAGCAGTACTTC. Amino acid sequence: CSVEGGPFTYEQYF.

The V and J genes are TRBV5-1 and TRBJ2-3; D tentatively reads TRBD1 or TRBD2 (6 bases each). The CDR3 is made up of 14 amino acids. Per germline, CDR1 SGHRS and CDR2 YFSETQ. V lost 2 bases and J 4 bases, leaving 11 bases between the germline ends. The CDR3 nucleotides are TGCGCCAGCAGCTTCGAGGGGGGATCAGATACGCAGTATTTT. Amino acid sequence: CASSFEGGSDTQYF.

The J gene is TRBJ2-7, the V gene TRBV5-5, with 8 bases matching TRBD1. CDR3 length: 14 residues. Germline assignment: CDR1 SGHKS and CDR2 YYEKEE (reference sequence). The V segment lost 4 bases and the J segment 4 bases; nucleotides outside the gene matches: 7. CDR3 sequence: CASSHGQGAYEQYF. The CDR3 nucleotides are TGTGCCAGCAGCCATGGACAGGGTGCGTACGAGCAGTACTTC.

This chain uses TRBV28 with TRBJ2-3, with TRBD1 matching 8 bases. CDR1 and CDR2 from the germline V gene are MDHEN and SYDVKM. With V trimmed by 6 bases and J by 1 base, 15 bases remained unmatched. The CDR3 consists of 18 residues. The DNA of the CDR3 is TGTGCCAGCAGCACTATTACTCTGACAGGGGCGGGCACAGATACGCAGTATTTT. Its translation: CASSTITLTGAGTDTQYF.

The chain employs TRBV6-5 and TRBJ2-7; tentatively, D is TRBD1 (6 bases). The end of the DNA aligns better with TRBJ2-1, so the J call may be wrong. CDR1 and CDR2 from the germline V gene are MNHEY and SVGAGI. This CDR3 spans 13 amino acids. The CDR3 region is CASRGQGPFEQFF. CDR3 DNA: TGTGCCAGCAGGGGGCAGGGGCCTTTTGAGCAGTTCTTC.

The chain joins TRBV5-4 to TRBJ2-5; D possibly matches TRBD1 or TRBD2 (5 bases each). This CDR3 comprises 14 residues. V was pared by 7 bases and J by 4 bases, with 17 bases between. Per germline, CDR1 SGHNT and CDR2 YYREEE (reference sequence). The CDR3 nucleotides are TGTGCCAGCTGGGACGTGGGGATGGGAGAGACCCAGTACTTC. Amino acids: CASWDVGMGETQYF.

The rearrangement links TRBV10-3 to TRBJ1-1, with D possibly TRBD1 on 5 matching bases. The ends were cut back, 0 bases at V and 3 bases at J, with 8 bases in the middle. CDR1 ENHRY and CDR2 SYGVKD come from the germline V gene. CDR3 size: 14 residues. The DNA of the CDR3 is TGTGCCATCAGTGAGTCTGGGGGAGACACTGAAGCTTTCTTT. Translating gives CAISESGGDTEAFF.

In regard to this clone: This sample includes further DNA sequences coding for the same CDR3. The chain couples TRBV7-9 to TRBJ1-1; no clear D gene. The CDR3 runs to 13 residues. V lost 3 bases, J lost 1 base, and 6 bases lay in between. The germline CDR1 and CDR2 sequences are SEHNR and FQNEAQ (reference sequence). In DNA, the CDR3 is TGTGCCAGCAGCTTCGGAGGGAACACTGAAGCTTTCTTT. Its protein is CASSFGGNTEAFF.

The chain combines TRBV7-9 with TRBJ2-1; 7 positions agree with TRBD1. V lost 1 base, J lost 4 bases, and 4 bases stayed unmatched. Germline V gene sequence: CDR1 SEHNR, CDR2 FQNEAQ (reference sequence). CDR3 length: 15 amino acids. The CDR3 loop is CASSLVTGRYNEQFF. Here the CDR3 DNA reads TGTGCCAGCAGCTTAGTGACAGGGCGGTACAATGAGCAGTTCTTC.